This TCR beta chain was captured in a study of beta chain features in type 1 diabetes. Study-wide background: Researchers looked at approximately 100,000,000 sorted cells across all samples. Study-level results: For Type 1 diabetes patients, all four CD4+ subsets carried TCRB CDR3s that were moderately but significantly shorter. Relative to healthy donors, patients appeared to have naive, central memory and Treg TCRB repertoires that were more similar.

TCRB transcripts that were expressed got sequenced, as all of the isolated RNA had been reverse transcribed. Naive, central memory and regulatory T cell samples averaged roughly 3.5 million immunoSEQ reads each. Method: immunoSEQ multiplex PCR; TCRdb's copy keeps in-frame clones and lacks some. The data contain hundreds of thousands of clones, roughly a tenth of them singletons. This clone was seen a handful of times. Its antigen is undetermined. CDR1 is MNHNS, CDR2 SASEGT, per germline. The CDR3 is made up of 15 amino acids. V trimming: 9 bases; J trimming: 2 bases; junction bases outside the gene matches: 10.

The sample comprised naive CD4+ T cells from blood. The chain carries TRBV6-1 and TRBJ1-5; TRBD1 matches 7 bases. The clonotype originates from a man aged 30 to 39 with type 1 diabetes. CDR3 protein: CASRATGSGNQPQHF. The CDR3, as DNA: TGTGCCAGTCGAGCGACAGGGTCGGGCAATCAGCCCCAGCATTTT.